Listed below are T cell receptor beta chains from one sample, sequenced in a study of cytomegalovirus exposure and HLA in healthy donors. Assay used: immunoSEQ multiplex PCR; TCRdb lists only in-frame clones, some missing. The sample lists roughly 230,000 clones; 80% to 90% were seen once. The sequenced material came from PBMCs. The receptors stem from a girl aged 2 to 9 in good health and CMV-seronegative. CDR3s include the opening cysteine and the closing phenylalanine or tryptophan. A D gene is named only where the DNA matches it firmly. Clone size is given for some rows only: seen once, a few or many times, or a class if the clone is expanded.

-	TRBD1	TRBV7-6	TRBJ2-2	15	CASSMGQGNTGELFF	TGTGCCAGCAGCATGGGACAGGGGAACACCGGGGAGCTGTTTTTT
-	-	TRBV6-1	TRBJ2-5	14	CASSIRGAGETQYF	TGTGCCAGCAGTATCAGGGGGGCCGGAGAGACCCAGTACTTC
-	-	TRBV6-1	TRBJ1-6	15	CASSEAQGNNSPLHF	TGTGCCAGCAGTGAAGCTCAGGGTAATAATTCACCCCTCCACTTT
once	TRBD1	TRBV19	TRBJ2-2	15	CASSASGTGHGELFF	TGTGCCAGTAGTGCCTCCGGGACAGGGCACGGGGAGCTGTTTTTT
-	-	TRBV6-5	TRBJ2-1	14	CASSYRGNYNEQFF	TGTGCCAGCAGTTACCGCGGGAACTACAATGAGCAGTTCTTC
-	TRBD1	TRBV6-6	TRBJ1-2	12	CASRGGDYGYTF	TGTGCCAGCAGAGGGGGCGACTATGGCTACACCTTC
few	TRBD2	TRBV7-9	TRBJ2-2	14	CASRPAGGTGELFF	TGTGCCAGCAGACCAGCGGGAGGCACCGGGGAGCTGTTTTTT
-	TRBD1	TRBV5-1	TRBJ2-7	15	CASSSNNRGRYEQYF	TGCGCCAGCAGCTCGAACAACAGGGGCCGCTACGAGCAGTACTTC
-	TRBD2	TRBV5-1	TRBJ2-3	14	CASSFSGGTDTQYF	TGCGCCAGCAGCTTTAGCGGGGGCACAGATACGCAGTATTTT
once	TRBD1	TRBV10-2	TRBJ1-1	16	CASSELQGVRSTEAFF	TGCGCCAGCAGTGAGTTACAGGGGGTAAGGTCCACTGAAGCTTTCTTT
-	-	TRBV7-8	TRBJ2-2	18	CASSLAPVTKRNTGELFF	TGTGCCAGCAGCTTAGCCCCGGTGACAAAAAGAAACACCGGGGAGCTGTTTTTT
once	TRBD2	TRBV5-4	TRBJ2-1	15	CASSRTSGMYNEQFF	TGTGCCAGCAGCAGGACTAGCGGGATGTACAATGAGCAGTTCTTC
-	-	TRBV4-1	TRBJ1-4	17	CASSQDGGRTREEKLFF	TGCGCCAGCAGCCAAGATGGGGGCCGGACTAGGGAGGAAAAACTGTTTTTT
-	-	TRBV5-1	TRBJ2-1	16	CASSWRSEGDYNEQFF	TGCGCCAGCAGCTGGAGATCTGAGGGGGACTACAATGAGCAGTTCTTC
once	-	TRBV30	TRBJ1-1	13	CAWRGSPGTEAFF	TGTGCCTGGAGGGGGTCCCCGGGGACTGAAGCTTTCTTT
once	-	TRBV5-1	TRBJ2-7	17	CASSPGGGGGGFDEQYF	TGCGCCAGCAGCCCGGGTGGGGGCGGGGGAGGATTCGACGAGCAGTACTTC
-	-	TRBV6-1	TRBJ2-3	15	CASSEWRGGTDTQYF	TGTGCCAGCAGTGAATGGCGCGGGGGCACAGATACGCAGTATTTT
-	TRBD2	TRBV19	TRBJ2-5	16	CASSIGLAVIQETQYF	TGTGCCAGTAGTATAGGACTAGCGGTAATCCAAGAGACCCAGTACTTC
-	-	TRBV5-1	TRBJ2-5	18	CASSLPAPSSAGQETQYF	TGCGCCAGCAGCTTGCCCGCCCCGAGCTCAGCAGGACAAGAGACCCAGTACTTC
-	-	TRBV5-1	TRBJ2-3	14	CASLQGTSTDTQYF	TGCGCCAGCCTCCAAGGGACTAGCACAGATACGCAGTATTTT
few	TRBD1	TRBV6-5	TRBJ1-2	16	CASSYAGTGEGYGYTF	TGTGCCAGCAGTTACGCCGGGACAGGGGAGGGCTATGGCTACACCTTC
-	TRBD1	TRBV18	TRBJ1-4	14	CASSPGQGYEKLFF	TGTGCCAGCTCACCGGGACAGGGCTATGAAAAACTGTTTTTT
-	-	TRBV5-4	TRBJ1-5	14	CASSPRPGDQPQHF	TGTGCCAGCAGCCCGCGTCCGGGGGATCAGCCCCAGCATTTT
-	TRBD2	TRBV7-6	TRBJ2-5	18	CASSTRLAGGPSQETQYF	TGTGCCAGCAGCACCCGACTAGCGGGAGGGCCTTCCCAAGAGACCCAGTACTTC
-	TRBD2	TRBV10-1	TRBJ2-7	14	CASSDAGGIYEQYF	TGCGCCAGCAGTGACGCGGGAGGTATCTACGAGCAGTACTTC
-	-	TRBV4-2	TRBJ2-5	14	CASSQEVARETQYF	TGTGCCAGCAGCCAAGAGGTGGCCAGAGAGACCCAGTACTTC
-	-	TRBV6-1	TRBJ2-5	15	CASSEVGGHQETQYF	TGTGCCAGCAGTGAAGTAGGAGGGCACCAAGAGACCCAGTACTTC
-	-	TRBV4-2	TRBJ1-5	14	CASSQEDRQQPQHF	TGTGCCAGCAGCCAAGAGGACAGACAACAGCCCCAGCATTTT
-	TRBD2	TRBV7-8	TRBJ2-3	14	CASSLGTRADTQYF	TGTGCCAGCAGCTTAGGGACTAGGGCAGATACGCAGTATTTT
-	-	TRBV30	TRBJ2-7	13	CASSGGNSYEQYF	TGTGCCTCATCGGGCGGGAACTCCTACGAGCAGTACTTC
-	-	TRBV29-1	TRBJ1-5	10	CSVSHQPQHF	TGCTCGGTTTCCCATCAGCCCCAGCATTTT
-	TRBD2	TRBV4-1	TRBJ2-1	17	CASSQPRTSGVHNEQFF	TGCGCCAGCAGCCAACCCCGGACTAGCGGGGTCCACAATGAGCAGTTCTTC
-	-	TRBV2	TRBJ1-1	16	CASSDEVTGLNTEAFF	TGTGCCAGCAGTGATGAGGTGACAGGATTGAACACTGAAGCTTTCTTT
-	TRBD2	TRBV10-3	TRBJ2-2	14	CAISGGGAIGELFF	TGTGCCATCAGTGGCGGGGGGGCCATCGGGGAGCTGTTTTTT
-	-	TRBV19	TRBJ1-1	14	CASSIGPRVTEAFF	TGTGCCAGTAGTATCGGTCCCAGGGTCACTGAAGCTTTCTTT
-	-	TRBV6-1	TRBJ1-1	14	CASSENRRGTEAFF	TGTGCCAGCAGTGAAAACAGGCGAGGAACTGAAGCTTTCTTT
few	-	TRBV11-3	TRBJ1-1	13	CASSLDMESELSF	TGTGCCAGCAGCTTAGATATGGAGTCAGAGCTTTCTTTT
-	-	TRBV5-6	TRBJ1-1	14	CASSLGGGNTEAFF	TGTGCCAGCAGCTTGGGGGGCGGAAACACTGAAGCTTTCTTT
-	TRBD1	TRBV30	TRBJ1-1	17	CAWKGGQGAMEETEAFF	TGTGCCTGGAAGGGAGGACAGGGGGCGATGGAGGAGACTGAAGCTTTCTTT
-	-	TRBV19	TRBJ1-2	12	CASSPLRSGYTF	TGTGCCAGTAGTCCGCTGCGTAGCGGCTACACCTTC
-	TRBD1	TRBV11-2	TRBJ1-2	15	CASSLDGQGGYGYTF	TGTGCCAGCAGCTTAGATGGACAGGGCGGCTATGGCTACACCTTC
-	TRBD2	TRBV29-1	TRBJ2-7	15	CSVAMEGGGSYEQYF	TGCAGCGTCGCTATGGAGGGCGGGGGGTCCTACGAGCAGTACTTC
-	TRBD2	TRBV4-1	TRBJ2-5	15	CASSLRSGVQETQYF	TGCGCCAGCAGCCTGCGTAGCGGGGTCCAAGAGACCCAGTACTTC
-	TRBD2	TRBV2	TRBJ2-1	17	CASSLTGTTNIRNEQFF	TGTGCCAGCAGCCTTACCGGGACTACTAATATCCGCAATGAGCAGTTCTTC
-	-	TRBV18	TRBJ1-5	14	CASSLGGGDQPQHF	TGTGCCAGCTCACTCGGCGGGGGAGATCAGCCCCAGCATTTT
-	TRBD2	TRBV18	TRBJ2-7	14	CASFGTSGSYEQYF	TGTGCCAGCTTCGGGACTAGCGGGAGCTACGAGCAGTACTTC
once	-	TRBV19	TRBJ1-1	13	CASSMRGYTEAFF	TGTGCCAGTAGTATGAGGGGGTACACTGAAGCTTTCTTT
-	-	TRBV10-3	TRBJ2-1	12	CAISGVLEEQFF	TGTGCCATCAGTGGAGTGTTAGAAGAGCAGTTCTTC
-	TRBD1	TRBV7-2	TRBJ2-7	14	CASSLGLSGTGEGF	TGTGCCAGCAGCTTAGGATTATCGGGGACAGGGGAGGGCTTC
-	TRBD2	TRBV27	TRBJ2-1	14	CASSSRGGDNEQFF	TGTGCCAGCAGTTCGCGGGGGGGGGATAATGAGCAGTTCTTC
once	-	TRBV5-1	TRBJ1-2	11	CASSLAGNYTF	TGCGCCAGCAGCTTGGCAGGGAACTACACCTTC
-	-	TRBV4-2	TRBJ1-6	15	CASSQQKTPNSPLHF	TGTGCCAGCAGCCAACAGAAAACACCCAATTCACCCCTCCACTTT
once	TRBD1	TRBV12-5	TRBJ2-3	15	CASGPGQGARDTQYF	TGTGCTAGTGGACCGGGACAGGGGGCCAGAGATACGCAGTATTTT
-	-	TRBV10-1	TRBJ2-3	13	CASSELRVGTQYF	TGCGCCAGCAGTGAGTTGAGAGTTGGTACGCAGTATTTT
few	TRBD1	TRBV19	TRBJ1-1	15	CASSRDRNQNTEAFF	TGTGCCAGTAGTAGGGACAGAAACCAAAACACTGAAGCTTTCTTT